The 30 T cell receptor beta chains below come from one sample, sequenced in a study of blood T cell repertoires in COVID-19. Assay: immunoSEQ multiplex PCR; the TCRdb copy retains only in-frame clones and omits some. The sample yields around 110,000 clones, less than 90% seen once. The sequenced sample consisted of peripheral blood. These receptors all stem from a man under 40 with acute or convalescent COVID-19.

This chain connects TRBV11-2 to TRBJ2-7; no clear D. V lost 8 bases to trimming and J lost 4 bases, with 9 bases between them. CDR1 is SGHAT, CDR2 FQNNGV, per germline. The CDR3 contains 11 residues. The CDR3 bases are TGTGCCAGCGCGGTAGGATACGAGCAGTACGTC. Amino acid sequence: CASAVGYEQYV.

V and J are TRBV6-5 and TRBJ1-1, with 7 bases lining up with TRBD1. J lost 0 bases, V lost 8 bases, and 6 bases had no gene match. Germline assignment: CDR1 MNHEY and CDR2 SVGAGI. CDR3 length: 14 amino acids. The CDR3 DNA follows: TGTGCCAGCGTGATGACAGGGTTGAACACTGAAGCTTTCTTT. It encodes CASVMTGLNTEAFF.

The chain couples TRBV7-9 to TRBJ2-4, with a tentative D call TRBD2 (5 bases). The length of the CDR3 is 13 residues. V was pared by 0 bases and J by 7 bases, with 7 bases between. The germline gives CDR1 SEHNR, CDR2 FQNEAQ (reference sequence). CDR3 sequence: CASSLASGNIQYF. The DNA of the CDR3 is TGTGCCAGCAGCTTAGCATCGGGGAACATTCAGTACTTC.

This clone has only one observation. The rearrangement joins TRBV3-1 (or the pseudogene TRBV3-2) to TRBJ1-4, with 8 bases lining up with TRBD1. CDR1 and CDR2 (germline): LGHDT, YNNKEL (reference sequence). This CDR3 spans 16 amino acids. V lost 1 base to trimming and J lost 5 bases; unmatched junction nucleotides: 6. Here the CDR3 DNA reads TGTGCCAGCAGCCAAGCCCAGACAGGGGAAAATGAAAAACTGTTTTTT. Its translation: CASSQAQTGENEKLFF.

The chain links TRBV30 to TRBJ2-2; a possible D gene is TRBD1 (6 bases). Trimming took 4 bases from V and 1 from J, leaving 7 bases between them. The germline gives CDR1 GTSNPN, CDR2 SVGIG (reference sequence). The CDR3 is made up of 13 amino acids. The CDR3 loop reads CAWTGQNTGELFF. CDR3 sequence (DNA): TGTGCCTGGACGGGACAGAACACCGGGGAGCTGTTTTTT.

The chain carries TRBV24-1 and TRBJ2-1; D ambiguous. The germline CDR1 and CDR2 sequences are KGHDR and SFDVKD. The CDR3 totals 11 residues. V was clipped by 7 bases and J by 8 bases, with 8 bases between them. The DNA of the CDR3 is TGTGCCACCAGCACGGGTTATGAGCAGTTCTTC. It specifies CATSTGYEQFF.

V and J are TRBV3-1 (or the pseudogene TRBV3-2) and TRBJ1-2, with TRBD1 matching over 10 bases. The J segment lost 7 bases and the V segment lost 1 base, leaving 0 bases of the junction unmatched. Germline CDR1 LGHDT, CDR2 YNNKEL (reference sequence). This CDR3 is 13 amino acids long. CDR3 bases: TGTGCCAGCAGCCAAGGGACAGGGGGTGGCTACACCTTC. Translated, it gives CASSQGTGGGYTF.

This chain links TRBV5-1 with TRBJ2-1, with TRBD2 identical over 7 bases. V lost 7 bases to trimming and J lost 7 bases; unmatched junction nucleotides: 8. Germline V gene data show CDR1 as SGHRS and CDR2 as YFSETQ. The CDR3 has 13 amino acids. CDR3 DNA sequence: TGCGCCAGCTACCTATGGGGGGGTAATGAGCAGTTCTTC. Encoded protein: CASYLWGGNEQFF. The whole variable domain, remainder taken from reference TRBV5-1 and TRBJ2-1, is KAGVTQTPRYLIKTRGQQVTLSCSPISGHRSVSWYQQTPGQGLQFLFEYFSETQRNKGNFPGRFSGRQFSNSRSEMNVSTLELGDSALYLCASYLWGGNEQFFGPGTRLTVL.

CDR3 sequence (DNA): TGTGCCAGCACGCCGGCGGCGGGAGAAAAACTGTTTTTT. Its translation: CASTPAAGEKLFF. This chain connects TRBV7-3 to TRBJ1-4; D uncertain. Germline assignment: CDR1 SGHTA and CDR2 FQGTGA. With 7 bases removed from V and 8 bases from J, the gap between germline ends came to 14 bases. The CDR3 runs to 13 residues.

The CDR3 reads CASEAGGTGELFF. Written as DNA, the CDR3 is TGCGCCAGCGAAGCGGGGGGGACCGGGGAGCTGTTTTTT. The genes are TRBV5-1 and TRBJ2-2, with 10 bases fitting TRBD2. Germline V gives CDR1 SGHRS, CDR2 YFSETQ. The trim removed 7 bases at V and 5 bases at J, leaving 2 bases unmatched. CDR3 length equals 13 residues.

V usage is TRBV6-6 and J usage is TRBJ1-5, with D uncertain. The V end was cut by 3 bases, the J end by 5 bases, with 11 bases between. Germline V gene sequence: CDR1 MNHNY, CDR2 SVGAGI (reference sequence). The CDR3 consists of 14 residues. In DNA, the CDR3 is TGTGCCAGCAGTTATACGGGGAGAGATCAGCCCCAGCATTTT. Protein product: CASSYTGRDQPQHF.

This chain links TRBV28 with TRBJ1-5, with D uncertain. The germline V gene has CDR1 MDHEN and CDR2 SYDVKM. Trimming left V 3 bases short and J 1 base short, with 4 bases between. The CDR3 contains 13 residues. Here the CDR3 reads CASSFISNQPQHF. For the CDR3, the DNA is TGTGCCAGCAGTTTTATCAGCAATCAGCCCCAGCATTTT.

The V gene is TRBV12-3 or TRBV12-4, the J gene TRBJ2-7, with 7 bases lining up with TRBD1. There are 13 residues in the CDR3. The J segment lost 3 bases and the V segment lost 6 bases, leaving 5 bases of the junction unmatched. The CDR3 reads CASRGGTDYEQYF. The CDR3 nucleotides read TGTGCCAGCAGAGGTGGGACAGACTACGAGCAGTACTTC.

The CDR3 DNA reads as TGTGCCAGCAGCTTGTCAGGGGCCACAGATACGCAGTATTTT. Its translation is CASSLSGATDTQYF. This chain uses TRBV7-9 with TRBJ2-3, with D possibly TRBD1 on 6 matching bases. Germline-derived CDR1 and CDR2 are SEHNR and FQNEAQ (reference sequence). The CDR3 contains 14 residues. The ends were cut back, 3 bases at V and 2 bases at J, with 9 bases in the middle.

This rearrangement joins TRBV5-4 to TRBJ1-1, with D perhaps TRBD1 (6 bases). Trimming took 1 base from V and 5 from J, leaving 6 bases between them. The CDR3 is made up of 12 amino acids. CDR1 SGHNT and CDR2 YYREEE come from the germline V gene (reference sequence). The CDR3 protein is CASSLRGTEAFF. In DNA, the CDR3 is TGTGCCAGCAGCTTGAGGGGGACTGAAGCTTTCTTT.

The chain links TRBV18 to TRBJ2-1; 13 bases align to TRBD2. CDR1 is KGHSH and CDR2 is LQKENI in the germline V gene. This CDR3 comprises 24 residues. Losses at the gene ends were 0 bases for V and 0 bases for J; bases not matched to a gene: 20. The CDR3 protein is CASSPPRATPGTSGNQGSYNEQFF. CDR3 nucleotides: TGTGCCAGCTCACCACCGCGGGCCACCCCCGGGACTAGCGGGAACCAAGGCTCCTACAATGAGCAGTTCTTC.

In nucleotides, the CDR3 is TGTGCCAGCAGCTCGGGAGGTGATGGTGAGACCCAGTACTTC. Translation gives CASSSGGDGETQYF. The chain recombines TRBV7-2 with TRBJ2-5, with 7 bases that match TRBD2. Germline CDR1 and CDR2: SGHTA and FQGNSA. The CDR3 has 14 amino acids. Germline trimming cut 4 bases from V and 5 bases from J; bases unmatched to any gene: 7. Together with reference TRBV7-2 and TRBJ2-5, the CDR3 gives the full variable domain: GAGVSQSPSNKVTEKGKDVELRCDPISGHTALYWYRQSLGQGLEFLIYFQGNSAPDKSGLPSDRFSAERTGGSVSTLTIQRTQQEDSAVYLCASSSGGDGETQYFGPGTRLLVL.

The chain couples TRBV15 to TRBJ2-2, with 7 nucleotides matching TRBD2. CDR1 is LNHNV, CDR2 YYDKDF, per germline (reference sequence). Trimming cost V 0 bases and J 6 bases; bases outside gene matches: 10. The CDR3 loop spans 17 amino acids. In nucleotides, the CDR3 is TGTGCCACCAGCAGAGATACCGGACTAGAGGCCCCCGGGGAGCTGTTTTTT. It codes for CATSRDTGLEAPGELFF.

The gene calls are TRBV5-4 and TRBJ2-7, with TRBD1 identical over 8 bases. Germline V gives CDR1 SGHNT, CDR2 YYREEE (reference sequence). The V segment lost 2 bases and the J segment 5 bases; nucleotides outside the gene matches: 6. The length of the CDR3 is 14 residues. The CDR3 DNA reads TGTGCCAGCAGCTTAATGGGACAGGCCGACGAGCAGTACTTC. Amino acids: CASSLMGQADEQYF.

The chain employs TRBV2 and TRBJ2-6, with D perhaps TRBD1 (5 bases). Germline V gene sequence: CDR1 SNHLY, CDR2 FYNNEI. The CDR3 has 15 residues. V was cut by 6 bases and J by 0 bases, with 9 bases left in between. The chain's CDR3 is CASRVQASGANVLTF. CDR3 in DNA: TGTGCCAGCAGGGTACAGGCCTCTGGGGCCAACGTCCTGACTTTC.

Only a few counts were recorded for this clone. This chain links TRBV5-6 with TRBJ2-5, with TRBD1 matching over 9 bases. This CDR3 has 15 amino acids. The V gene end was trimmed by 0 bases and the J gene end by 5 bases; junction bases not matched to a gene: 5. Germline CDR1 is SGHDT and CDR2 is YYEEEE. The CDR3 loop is CASSLAGTGLETQYF. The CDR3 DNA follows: TGTGCCAGCAGCTTGGCCGGGACAGGGTTGGAGACCCAGTACTTC.

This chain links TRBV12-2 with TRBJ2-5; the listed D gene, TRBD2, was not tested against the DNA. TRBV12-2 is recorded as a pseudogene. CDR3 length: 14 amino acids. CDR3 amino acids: CASRFGTTQETQYF. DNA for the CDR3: TGTGCAAGTCGCTTCGGGACTACCCAAGAGACCCAGTACTTC.

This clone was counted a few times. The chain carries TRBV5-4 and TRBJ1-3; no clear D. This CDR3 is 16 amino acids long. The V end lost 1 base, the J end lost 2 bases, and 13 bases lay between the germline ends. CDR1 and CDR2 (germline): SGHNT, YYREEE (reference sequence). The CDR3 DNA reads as TGTGCCAGCAGCTTGAACAGTCCCAACGCTGGAAACACCATATATTTT. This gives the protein CASSLNSPNAGNTIYF.

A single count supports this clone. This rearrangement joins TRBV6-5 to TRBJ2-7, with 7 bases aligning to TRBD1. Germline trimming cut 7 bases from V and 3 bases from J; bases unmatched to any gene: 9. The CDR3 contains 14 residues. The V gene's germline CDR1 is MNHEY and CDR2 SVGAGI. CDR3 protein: CASTTMDRFYEQYF. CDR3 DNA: TGTGCCAGCACCACTATGGACAGGTTCTACGAGCAGTACTTC.

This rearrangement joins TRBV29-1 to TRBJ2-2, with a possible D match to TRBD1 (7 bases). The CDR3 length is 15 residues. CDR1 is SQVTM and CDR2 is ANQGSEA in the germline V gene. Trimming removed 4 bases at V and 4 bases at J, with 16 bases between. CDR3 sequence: CSVGAGGLGTGELFF. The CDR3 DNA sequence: TGCAGCGTTGGAGCAGGGGGGCTGGGCACCGGGGAGCTGTTTTTT.

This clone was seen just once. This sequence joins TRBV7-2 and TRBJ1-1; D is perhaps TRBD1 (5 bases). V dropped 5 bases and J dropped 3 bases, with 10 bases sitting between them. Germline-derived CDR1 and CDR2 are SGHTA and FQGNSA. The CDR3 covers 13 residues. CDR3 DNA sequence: TGTGCCAGCAGCCTCATAGGGGACACTGAAGCTTTCTTT. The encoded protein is CASSLIGDTEAFF.

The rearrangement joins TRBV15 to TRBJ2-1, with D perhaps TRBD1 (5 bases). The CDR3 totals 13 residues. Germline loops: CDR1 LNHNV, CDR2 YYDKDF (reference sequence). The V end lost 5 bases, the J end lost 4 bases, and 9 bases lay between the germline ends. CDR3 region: CATSAGSYNEQFF. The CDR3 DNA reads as TGTGCCACCAGCGCAGGGTCGTACAATGAGCAGTTCTTC.

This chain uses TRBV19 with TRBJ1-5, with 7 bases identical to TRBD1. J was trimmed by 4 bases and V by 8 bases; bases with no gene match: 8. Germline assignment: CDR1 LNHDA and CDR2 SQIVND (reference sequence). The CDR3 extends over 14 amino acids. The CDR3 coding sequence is TGTGCCAGTTCAGAGACAGGGCGGAATCAGCCCCAGCATTTT. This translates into CASSETGRNQPQHF.

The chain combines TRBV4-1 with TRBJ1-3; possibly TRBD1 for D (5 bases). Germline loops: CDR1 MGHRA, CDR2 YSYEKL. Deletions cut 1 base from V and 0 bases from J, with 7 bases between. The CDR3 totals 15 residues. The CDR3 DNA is TGCGCCAGCAGCCAAGTGACAGCCTCTGGAAACACCATATATTTT. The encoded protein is CASSQVTASGNTIYF.

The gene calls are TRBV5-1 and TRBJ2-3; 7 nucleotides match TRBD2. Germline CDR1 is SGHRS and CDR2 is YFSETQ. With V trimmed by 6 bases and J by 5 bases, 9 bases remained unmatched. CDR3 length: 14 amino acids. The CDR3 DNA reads TGCGCCAGCAATATGGCGGGAGCACAAGATACGCAGTATTTT. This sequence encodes CASNMAGAQDTQYF.